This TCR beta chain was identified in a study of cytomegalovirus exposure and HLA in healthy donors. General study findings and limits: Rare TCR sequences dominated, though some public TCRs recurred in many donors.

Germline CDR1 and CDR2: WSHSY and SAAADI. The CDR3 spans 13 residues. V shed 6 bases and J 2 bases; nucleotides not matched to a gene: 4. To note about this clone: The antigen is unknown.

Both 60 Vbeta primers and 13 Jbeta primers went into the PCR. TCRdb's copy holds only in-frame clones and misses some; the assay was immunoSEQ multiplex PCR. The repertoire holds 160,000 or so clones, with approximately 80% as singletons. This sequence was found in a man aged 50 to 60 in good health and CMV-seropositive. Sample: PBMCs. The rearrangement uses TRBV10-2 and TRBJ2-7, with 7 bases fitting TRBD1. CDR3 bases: TGCGCCAGCAGGGGGACAGAAACCTACGAGCAGTACTTC. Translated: CASRGTETYEQYF.